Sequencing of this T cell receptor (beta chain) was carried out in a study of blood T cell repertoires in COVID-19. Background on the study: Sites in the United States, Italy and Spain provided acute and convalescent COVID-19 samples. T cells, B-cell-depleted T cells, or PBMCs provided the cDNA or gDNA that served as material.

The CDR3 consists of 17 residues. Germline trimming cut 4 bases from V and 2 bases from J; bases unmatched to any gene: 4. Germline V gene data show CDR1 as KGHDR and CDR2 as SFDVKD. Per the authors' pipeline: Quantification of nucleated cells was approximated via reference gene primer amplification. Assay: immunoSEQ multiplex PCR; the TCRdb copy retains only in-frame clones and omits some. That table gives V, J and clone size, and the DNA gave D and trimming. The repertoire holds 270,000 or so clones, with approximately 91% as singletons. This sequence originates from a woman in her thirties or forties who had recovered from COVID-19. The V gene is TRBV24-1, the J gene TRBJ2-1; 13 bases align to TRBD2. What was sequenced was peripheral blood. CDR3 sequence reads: CATSDPGTSGTYNEQFF. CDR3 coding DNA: TGTGCCACCAGTGACCCCGGGACTAGCGGGACCTACAATGAGCAGTTCTTC.